Each of the 16 T cell receptor beta chains below was sequenced from the same sample in a study of cytomegalovirus exposure and HLA in healthy donors. The primer mix had 60 Vbeta and 13 Jbeta primers. Profiling relied on immunoSEQ multiplex PCR, and the TCRdb table lists in-frame clones only, not all of them. Among about 160,000 clones listed, 60% to 85% were seen once. Sequenced sample: PBMCs. The receptors come from a woman aged 40 to 50 in good health and CMV-seropositive.

The J gene is TRBJ2-1, the V gene TRBV21-1; TRBD2, as called in the table, went unchecked against the DNA. TRBV21-1 is a known pseudogene. The length of the CDR3 is 19 residues. This CDR3 is CASSNDTRGGGLSYNEQFF. The CDR3 nucleotides read TGTGCCAGCAGCAATGATACGCGGGGGGGCGGTTTATCCTACAATGAGCAGTTCTTC.

This clone has a handful of counts. The chain uses TRBV4-3 and TRBJ1-4; TRBD1 aligns across 12 bases. With V trimmed by 1 base and J by 8 bases, 8 bases remained unmatched. The CDR3 totals 17 residues. In germline, CDR1 is LGHNA, CDR2 YSLEER. The CDR3 loop is CASSQGDRGRFYEKLFF. The CDR3 DNA reads as TGCGCCAGCAGCCAAGGGGACAGGGGGCGATTCTACGAAAAACTGTTTTTT.

The chain couples TRBV29-1 to TRBJ1-3; 7 nucleotides align to TRBD1. This CDR3 is 12 amino acids long. V shed 3 bases and J 6 bases; nucleotides not matched to a gene: 2. Germline CDR1 is SQVTM and CDR2 is ANQGSEA. This CDR3 is CSVDQGENTIYF. CDR3 DNA sequence: TGCAGCGTTGACCAGGGGGAAAACACCATATATTTT.

J is TRBJ1-2 and V is TRBV25-1, with 8 bases that match TRBD1. V lost 5 bases, J lost 4 bases, and 6 bases stayed unmatched. The V gene's germline CDR1 is MGHDK and CDR2 SYGVNS. This CDR3 spans 14 amino acids. In DNA, the CDR3 is TGTGCCAGCAGTAAAAGACAGGGGACCTATGGCTACACCTTC. Translation: CASSKRQGTYGYTF.

The chain combines TRBV28 with TRBJ1-4; TRBD1 might be the D (5 bases). V lost 5 bases and J 4 bases, leaving 17 bases between the germline ends. This CDR3 has 16 residues. The germline CDR1 and CDR2 sequences are MDHEN and SYDVKM. The CDR3 bases are TGTGCCAGCAGTCCGGAGGGGCGTTCTCTTAATGAAAAACTGTTTTTT. Its protein is CASSPEGRSLNEKLFF.

This clone was seen more than once but under ten times. An end of the junction differs from the germline gene, which may be a read error. This chain connects TRBV19 to TRBJ2-6, with a tentative D call TRBD1 (7 bases). The CDR3 contains 14 residues. CDR1 is LNHDA, CDR2 SQIVND, per germline (reference sequence). CDR3 residues: CARTRAGTDNGLTF. The CDR3, as DNA: TGTGCCAGGACTAGAGCCGGGACAGATAACGGCCTGACTTTC.

The CDR3 nucleotides are TGTGCCAGCAGTGAAAACTCGGGACAGGCGGCGAAGGACACCTTC. Its protein product is CASSENSGQAAKDTF. V gene TRBV6-1 combines with J gene TRBJ1-2; TRBD1 agrees at 8 bases. Germline V gene lookup returns CDR1 MNHNS and CDR2 SASEGT. J was trimmed by 12 bases and V by 2 bases; bases with no gene match: 14. The CDR3 covers 15 residues.

The chain is built from TRBV28 and TRBJ2-1; TRBD2 matches at 8 bases. CDR3 length: 13 amino acids. Trimming removed 5 bases from V and 7 bases from J; junction bases left unmatched: 4. Germline assignment: CDR1 MDHEN and CDR2 SYDVKM. The CDR3: CASSLAGPNEQFF. DNA of the CDR3: TGTGCCAGCAGTCTAGCGGGCCCGAATGAGCAGTTCTTC.

The chain employs TRBV2 and TRBJ2-1; 11 nucleotides align to TRBD2. Germline assignment: CDR1 SNHLY and CDR2 FYNNEI. The ends lost 6 bases at V and 5 bases at J; junction bases unmatched: 6. The CDR3 is made up of 15 amino acids. CDR3 DNA sequence: TGTGCCAGCAGCCCTACTAGCGGGGGTAACAATGAGCAGTTCTTC. Translating it yields CASSPTSGGNNEQFF.

J is TRBJ2-7 and V is TRBV5-1, with D tentatively TRBD2 (7 bases). Germline V gene lookup returns CDR1 SGHRS and CDR2 YFSETQ. Trimming took 0 bases from V and 1 from J, leaving 11 bases between them. This CDR3 region has 15 residues. The CDR3 nucleotides are TGCGCCAGCAGCTTGGTACAGGGAGGGTCCTACGAGCAGTACTTC. Translating it yields CASSLVQGGSYEQYF.

CDR3 nucleotides: TGCGCCAGCAGCCATCAGGGGTCCGGGGAGCTGTTTTTT. Its translation: CASSHQGSGELFF. The rearrangement links TRBV4-1 to TRBJ2-2; D perhaps matches TRBD1 (6 bases). Germline values: CDR1 MGHRA, CDR2 YSYEKL. Trimming stripped 3 bases from V and 6 bases from J, with 8 bases between. The CDR3 extends over 13 amino acids.

V is TRBV2 and J is TRBJ1-3; 7 positions match TRBD1. The CDR3 has 14 residues. V trimming: 4 bases; J trimming: 3 bases; junction bases outside the gene matches: 3. Germline lookup yields CDR1 SNHLY and CDR2 FYNNEI. The CDR3 sequence: CASSGRTGGNTIYF. The DNA for the CDR3 is TGTGCCAGCAGTGGGCGGACAGGTGGAAACACCATATATTTT.

The chain combines TRBV7-2 with TRBJ2-1, with 10 bases aligning to TRBD2. Germline loops: CDR1 SGHTA, CDR2 FQGNSA. This CDR3 is built from 15 residues. Trimming took 6 bases from V and 10 from J; bases not matched to a gene: 12. Written as DNA, the CDR3 is TGTGCCAGCAGGACCGTCCCTAGCGGGGGCCGGGAGCAGTTCTTC. Translation gives CASRTVPSGGREQFF. The full variable domain, in which reference TRBV7-2 and TRBJ2-1 provide the parts outside the CDR3, is GAGVSQSPSNKVTEKGKDVELRCDPISGHTALYWYRQSLGQGLEFLIYFQGNSAPDKSGLPSDRFSAERTGGSVSTLTIQRTQQEDSAVYLCASRTVPSGGREQFFGPGTRLTVL.

This chain links TRBV11-2 with TRBJ2-3; D call uncertain. Germline loops: CDR1 SGHAT, CDR2 FQNNGV. The CDR3 contains 15 residues. With 4 bases removed from V and 0 bases from J, the gap between germline ends came to 11 bases. In nucleotides, the CDR3 is TGTGCCAGCAGCTCCCTCAGATCTAGCACAGATACGCAGTATTTT. The encoded protein is CASSSLRSSTDTQYF. The whole variable domain, remainder taken from reference TRBV11-2 and TRBJ2-3, is EAGVAQSPRYKIIEKRQSVAFWCNPISGHATLYWYQQILGQGPKLLIQFQNNGVVDDSQLPKDRFSAERLKGVDSTLKIQPAKLEDSAVYLCASSSLRSSTDTQYFGPGTRLTVL.

The chain recombines TRBV15 with TRBJ2-7; 7 bases line up with TRBD1. The CDR3 is 15 residues long. The V gene end was trimmed by 0 bases and the J gene end by 7 bases; junction bases not matched to a gene: 9. The germline CDR1 and CDR2 sequences are LNHNV and YYDKDF (reference sequence). CDR3 protein: CATSRDLSGGREQYF. The CDR3 DNA reads TGTGCCACCAGCAGAGATCTTTCAGGGGGTCGGGAGCAGTACTTC.

The rearrangement links TRBV7-9 to TRBJ2-7; a weak D match, TRBD2 (5 bases). The CDR3 runs to 13 residues. Germline V CDR1 and CDR2: SEHNR, FQNEAQ (reference sequence). The V end was cut by 3 bases, the J end by 5 bases, with 11 bases between. The CDR3 DNA sequence: TGTGCCAGCAGCTTTTTTGGGCGGGACGAGCAGTACTTC. Translation: CASSFFGRDEQYF.